This T cell receptor beta chain was identified during a study of blood T cell repertoires in COVID-19. The CDR3 covers 16 residues. Germline-derived CDR1 and CDR2 are SEHNR and FQNEAQ (reference sequence). The germline V and J ends were trimmed by 5 bases and 0 bases, with 16 bases remaining between them. Per the original data handling: Using reference gene primer amplification, nucleated cell counts were estimated. Some clones are missing from TCRdb's copy, which holds only in-frame ones; the method was immunoSEQ multiplex PCR. The V and J calls and the clone size are those of that table, but D and trimming were determined from the DNA. The sample has 400,000 to 500,000 clones; about 88% are singletons.

Sequencing input: PBMCs or T cells enriched from blood (not recorded which). The sequence came from a woman in her late teens or twenties who had been exposed to COVID-19. The rearrangement joins TRBV7-9 to TRBJ1-1; D uncertain. CDR3: CASSLSLALMNTEAFF. The CDR3 nucleotides read TGTGCCAGCAGCCTCAGTTTGGCCCTCATGAACACTGAAGCTTTCTTT.